This T cell receptor beta chain was recorded in a study of Ad26.COV2.S vaccination and SARS-CoV-2 variants. General study points: In TCR breadth and depth analyses, total T cell responses may have been underestimated. Ad26.COV2.S recipients had broader spike-specific TCRs (P = 0.0014).

Treatment of the sample: roughly 20 received Ad26.COV2.S at low or high dose, single or two shots; about 5 received placebo; per-sample allocation not given. Vaccine and placebo recipients were sampled on day 63 after the first injection. This person who donated was an adult of 18-55 years in Boston. Points on this clone: The antigen is undetermined. This specimen includes other DNA sequences encoding the same CDR3.

Method: immunoSEQ multiplex PCR; TCRdb's copy keeps in-frame clones and lacks some. The sample yields roughly 420,000 clones, about 91% seen once. Germline CDR1 GTSNPN, CDR2 SVGIG (reference sequence). V was pared by 2 bases and J by 0 bases, with 7 bases between. The CDR3 is 13 residues long. J is TRBJ1-1 and V is TRBV30; TRBD1 is a possible D gene (5 bases). This clonotype was sampled from a person aged 18 to 65 who received the Ad26.COV2.S COVID-19 vaccine or a placebo. This specimen was peripheral blood, taken in a trial of Ad26.COV2.S vaccine versus placebo. The chain's CDR3 is CAWSRDLNTEAFF. CDR3 DNA sequence: TGTGCCTGGAGTAGGGACTTGAACACTGAAGCTTTCTTT.